Listed below are T cell receptor beta chains from one sample, sequenced in a study of blood T cell repertoires in COVID-19. Assay used: immunoSEQ multiplex PCR; TCRdb lists only in-frame clones, some missing. The data hold around 250,000 clones, with about 90% observed a single time. Specimen: peripheral blood. Receptor source: a man aged 55 to 70 with acute or convalescent COVID-19. The CDR3 runs from the conserved cysteine through the conserved F or W. Fields, in order: V gene, D gene, J gene, clone size, CDR3 protein, CDR3 DNA. D genes are given only for firm matches. Rows give clone size only sometimes, using once, few, many, or a class for an expanded clone.

v_call: TRBV5-1; d_call: .; j_call: TRBJ2-1; clone_size: .; cdr3_aa: CASSFASARNEQFF; cdr3_nt: TGCGCCAGCAGCTTTGCTAGCGCCCGAAATGAGCAGTTCTTC
v_call: TRBV2; d_call: TRBD1; j_call: TRBJ2-2; clone_size: .; cdr3_aa: CASLDRGHLATGELFF; cdr3_nt: TGTGCCAGTCTTGACAGGGGGCACTTGGCTACCGGGGAGCTGTTTTTT
v_call: TRBV4-2; d_call: TRBD1; j_call: TRBJ2-7; clone_size: .; cdr3_aa: CASSQVSAGGSYEQYF; cdr3_nt: TGTGCCAGCAGCCAAGTTTCGGCAGGGGGTTCCTACGAGCAGTACTTC
v_call: TRBV7-2; d_call: .; j_call: TRBJ1-5; clone_size: .; cdr3_aa: CASSKQGDSNQPQHF; cdr3_nt: TGTGCCAGCAGCAAACAGGGAGATAGCAATCAGCCCCAGCATTTT
v_call: TRBV7-9; d_call: .; j_call: TRBJ1-4; clone_size: .; cdr3_aa: CASSFGEKLFF; cdr3_nt: TGTGCCAGCAGCTTCGGGGAAAAACTGTTTTTT
v_call: TRBV29-1; d_call: .; j_call: TRBJ2-7; clone_size: .; cdr3_aa: CSVELGGEGGQYF; cdr3_nt: TGCAGCGTTGAATTGGGAGGCGAGGGAGGGCAGTACTTC
v_call: TRBV13; d_call: .; j_call: TRBJ2-3; clone_size: .; cdr3_aa: CASSLGLAPDTQYF; cdr3_nt: TGTGCCAGCAGCTTAGGACTCGCCCCAGATACGCAGTATTTT
v_call: TRBV10-3; d_call: .; j_call: TRBJ1-2; clone_size: few; cdr3_aa: CAISVAGSNYGYTF; cdr3_nt: TGTGCCATCAGTGTGGCAGGCAGTAACTATGGCTACACCTTC
v_call: TRBV29-1; d_call: .; j_call: TRBJ2-5; clone_size: .; cdr3_aa: CSVEAVRETQYF; cdr3_nt: TGCAGCGTTGAAGCGGTACGAGAGACCCAGTACTTC
v_call: TRBV19; d_call: .; j_call: TRBJ1-5; clone_size: .; cdr3_aa: CASSPGQSNQPQHF; cdr3_nt: TGTGCCAGTAGTCCAGGACAGAGCAATCAGCCCCAGCATTTT
v_call: TRBV18; d_call: TRBD2; j_call: TRBJ2-1; clone_size: .; cdr3_aa: CASSPGLAGDDEQFF; cdr3_nt: TGTGCCAGCTCACCGGGACTAGCGGGAGATGATGAGCAGTTCTTC
v_call: TRBV3-1/TRBV3-2; d_call: TRBD2; j_call: TRBJ2-7; clone_size: .; cdr3_aa: CASSLTGGRGYEQYF; cdr3_nt: TGTGCCAGCAGCCTTACTGGCGGGAGAGGGTACGAGCAGTACTTC
v_call: TRBV12-3/TRBV12-4; d_call: TRBD2; j_call: TRBJ2-1; clone_size: few; cdr3_aa: CASSTSLAVRFF; cdr3_nt: TGTGCCAGCAGTACATCACTAGCGGTGCGGTTCTTC
v_call: TRBV5-5; d_call: .; j_call: TRBJ1-6; clone_size: .; cdr3_aa: CASSSRDTRSPLHF; cdr3_nt: TGTGCCAGCAGCAGCCGGGACACCCGTTCACCCCTCCACTTT
v_call: TRBV5-1; d_call: .; j_call: TRBJ2-3; clone_size: .; cdr3_aa: CASSWAIDSTDTQYF; cdr3_nt: TGCGCCAGCAGCTGGGCTATAGATAGCACAGATACGCAGTATTTT
v_call: TRBV7-2; d_call: TRBD1; j_call: TRBJ1-1; clone_size: many; cdr3_aa: CASSLGQVTPMNTEAFF; cdr3_nt: TGTGCCAGCAGCTTGGGACAGGTCACCCCCATGAACACTGAAGCTTTCTTT
v_call: TRBV5-1; d_call: TRBD2; j_call: TRBJ2-2; clone_size: .; cdr3_aa: CASSYSGRTTGELFF; cdr3_nt: TGCGCCAGCAGCTACAGCGGGAGGACCACCGGGGAGCTGTTTTTT
v_call: TRBV5-1; d_call: TRBD2; j_call: TRBJ2-1; clone_size: .; cdr3_aa: CASSPSPSGSYNEQFF; cdr3_nt: TGCGCCAGCAGCCCCAGCCCTAGCGGGAGTTACAATGAGCAGTTCTTC
v_call: TRBV4-1; d_call: TRBD1; j_call: TRBJ2-7; clone_size: .; cdr3_aa: CASSPGQAESYEQYF; cdr3_nt: TGCGCCAGCAGCCCCGGACAGGCAGAGTCCTACGAGCAGTACTTC
v_call: TRBV4-3; d_call: .; j_call: TRBJ2-7; clone_size: .; cdr3_aa: CASSQSGGGAGEQYF; cdr3_nt: TGCGCCAGCAGCCAATCAGGGGGAGGAGCAGGCGAGCAGTACTTC
v_call: TRBV19; d_call: TRBD2; j_call: TRBJ2-1; clone_size: .; cdr3_aa: CASSIPGRAGGLGNEQFF; cdr3_nt: TGTGCCAGTAGTATCCCCGGAAGAGCGGGAGGTCTGGGCAATGAGCAGTTCTTC
v_call: TRBV28; d_call: TRBD1; j_call: TRBJ1-2; clone_size: .; cdr3_aa: CASKQGGRGYTF; cdr3_nt: TGTGCCAGCAAACAGGGGGGCCGGGGCTACACCTTC
v_call: TRBV30; d_call: .; j_call: TRBJ1-1; clone_size: .; cdr3_aa: CAWVGREDTEAFF; cdr3_nt: TGTGCCTGGGTGGGGAGGGAGGACACTGAAGCTTTCTTT
v_call: TRBV30; d_call: .; j_call: TRBJ2-3; clone_size: .; cdr3_aa: CAWSVLRAGADTQYF; cdr3_nt: TGTGCCTGGAGTGTTTTGCGGGCGGGGGCGGATACGCAGTATTTT
v_call: TRBV3-1/TRBV3-2; d_call: TRBD2; j_call: TRBJ2-7; clone_size: .; cdr3_aa: CASSRRGEVYEQYF; cdr3_nt: TGTGCCAGCAGCCGCCGGGGGGAGGTCTACGAGCAGTACTTC
v_call: TRBV7-2; d_call: .; j_call: TRBJ1-1; clone_size: .; cdr3_aa: CASSVDRENTEAFF; cdr3_nt: TGTGCCAGCAGCGTCGACAGAGAAAACACTGAAGCTTTCTTT
v_call: TRBV12-5; d_call: TRBD1; j_call: TRBJ1-1; clone_size: .; cdr3_aa: CASGDSRTSPEAFF; cdr3_nt: TGTGCTAGCGGGGACAGCAGAACAAGCCCTGAAGCTTTCTTT
v_call: TRBV2; d_call: .; j_call: TRBJ1-2; clone_size: .; cdr3_aa: CASSEGGGAGYGYTF; cdr3_nt: TGTGCCAGCAGTGAAGGTGGGGGGGCGGGTTATGGCTACACCTTC
v_call: TRBV11-3; d_call: TRBD2; j_call: TRBJ2-2; clone_size: once; cdr3_aa: CASSLSQTSGSTGELFF; cdr3_nt: TGTGCCAGCAGCTTATCCCAGACTAGCGGGAGCACCGGGGAGCTGTTTTTT
v_call: TRBV30; d_call: .; j_call: TRBJ1-1; clone_size: few; cdr3_aa: CAWSVQRSPLEAFF; cdr3_nt: TGTGCCTGGAGTGTACAAAGGAGCCCCCTTGAAGCTTTCTTT
v_call: TRBV6-5; d_call: .; j_call: TRBJ1-5; clone_size: .; cdr3_aa: CASIDSLNQPQHF; cdr3_nt: TGTGCCAGTATCGACAGCCTAAATCAGCCCCAGCATTTT
v_call: TRBV9; d_call: TRBD1; j_call: TRBJ1-4; clone_size: .; cdr3_aa: CASSPQGAQGNEKLFF; cdr3_nt: TGTGCCAGCAGCCCACAGGGGGCGCAGGGTAATGAAAAACTGTTTTTT
v_call: TRBV19; d_call: .; j_call: TRBJ2-3; clone_size: .; cdr3_aa: CASSIVTGPDTQYF; cdr3_nt: TGTGCCAGTAGTATAGTAACAGGGCCAGATACGCAGTATTTT
v_call: TRBV28; d_call: TRBD1; j_call: TRBJ1-1; clone_size: .; cdr3_aa: CASTTDRGAFF; cdr3_nt: TGTGCCAGCACCACGGACAGGGGAGCTTTCTTT
v_call: TRBV9; d_call: TRBD2; j_call: TRBJ2-7; clone_size: .; cdr3_aa: CASSPRGPGGDYEQYF; cdr3_nt: TGTGCCAGCAGCCCTAGGGGTCCGGGAGGGGATTACGAGCAGTACTTC
v_call: TRBV3-1/TRBV3-2; d_call: .; j_call: TRBJ1-1; clone_size: .; cdr3_aa: CASSQLVGDTEAFF; cdr3_nt: TGTGCCAGCAGCCAACTTGTAGGGGACACTGAAGCTTTCTTT
v_call: TRBV13; d_call: .; j_call: TRBJ1-1; clone_size: .; cdr3_aa: CASSRRAGVRNEAFF; cdr3_nt: TGTGCCAGCAGTCGGCGGGCGGGCGTTAGAAATGAAGCTTTCTTT
v_call: TRBV10-3; d_call: .; j_call: TRBJ2-1; clone_size: .; cdr3_aa: CAISPLGDNEQFF; cdr3_nt: TGTGCCATCAGCCCTCTGGGAGACAATGAGCAGTTCTTC
v_call: TRBV7-9; d_call: TRBD1; j_call: TRBJ2-7; clone_size: .; cdr3_aa: CASSHPRDRGPTGYEQYF; cdr3_nt: TGTGCCAGCAGCCACCCCCGGGACAGGGGCCCGACTGGCTACGAGCAGTACTTC
v_call: TRBV7-6; d_call: .; j_call: TRBJ2-5; clone_size: .; cdr3_aa: CASQGTETQYF; cdr3_nt: TGTGCCTCTCAGGGTACGGAGACCCAGTACTTC
v_call: TRBV5-5; d_call: .; j_call: TRBJ2-2; clone_size: once; cdr3_aa: CASSAQRGNTGELFF; cdr3_nt: TGTGCCAGCAGCGCGCAAAGGGGGAACACCGGGGAGCTGTTTTTT
v_call: TRBV28; d_call: .; j_call: TRBJ1-5; clone_size: .; cdr3_aa: CASSLVRQAMSNQPQHF; cdr3_nt: TGTGCCAGCAGTTTAGTCCGGCAGGCGATGAGCAATCAGCCCCAGCATTTT
v_call: TRBV2; d_call: .; j_call: TRBJ1-5; clone_size: .; cdr3_aa: CASSESGDNQPQHF; cdr3_nt: TGTGCCAGCAGTGAATCGGGGGATAATCAGCCCCAGCATTTT
v_call: TRBV11-2; d_call: TRBD2; j_call: TRBJ2-3; clone_size: .; cdr3_aa: CASSLESREVDTQYF; cdr3_nt: TGTGCCAGCAGCTTAGAATCGCGGGAGGTTGATACGCAGTATTTT
v_call: TRBV19; d_call: .; j_call: TRBJ2-2; clone_size: .; cdr3_aa: CASKTEQLSSNTGELFF; cdr3_nt: TGTGCCAGTAAGACAGAGCAGTTGTCCTCTAACACCGGGGAGCTGTTTTTT
v_call: TRBV7-8; d_call: TRBD2; j_call: TRBJ2-3; clone_size: .; cdr3_aa: CASSAQPGLATDTQYF; cdr3_nt: TGTGCCAGCAGCGCTCAGCCGGGACTAGCCACAGATACGCAGTATTTT
v_call: TRBV18; d_call: TRBD2; j_call: TRBJ2-1; clone_size: .; cdr3_aa: CASSPGSSGLGRTLNEQFF; cdr3_nt: TGTGCCAGCTCACCAGGGTCCTCAGGGCTCGGGAGGACCCTCAATGAGCAGTTCTTC
v_call: TRBV27; d_call: .; j_call: TRBJ1-5; clone_size: .; cdr3_aa: CASSPPLYDGSLGQPQHF; cdr3_nt: TGTGCCAGCAGTCCTCCCCTTTACGACGGGAGTTTGGGTCAGCCCCAGCATTTT
v_call: TRBV27; d_call: TRBD2; j_call: TRBJ2-3; clone_size: once; cdr3_aa: CASSLISSGSFFDTQYF; cdr3_nt: TGTGCCAGCAGTTTAATATCTAGCGGGAGTTTTTTCGATACGCAGTATTTT
v_call: TRBV19; d_call: .; j_call: TRBJ1-1; clone_size: .; cdr3_aa: CASSRGYQGTNTEAFF; cdr3_nt: TGTGCCAGTAGTCGGGGGTACCAGGGAACGAACACTGAAGCTTTCTTT
v_call: TRBV19; d_call: TRBD2; j_call: TRBJ2-5; clone_size: .; cdr3_aa: CASSIRAGGPGKTQYF; cdr3_nt: TGTGCCAGTAGTATTCGAGCGGGAGGGCCCGGGAAGACCCAGTACTTC
v_call: TRBV28; d_call: .; j_call: TRBJ2-3; clone_size: .; cdr3_aa: CASSSSDMADTQYF; cdr3_nt: TGTGCCAGCAGTTCCTCAGACATGGCAGATACGCAGTATTTT
v_call: TRBV7-6; d_call: TRBD1; j_call: TRBJ2-7; clone_size: .; cdr3_aa: CASSLGQGQSYEQYF; cdr3_nt: TGTGCCAGCAGCCTCGGACAGGGGCAGTCCTACGAGCAGTACTTC